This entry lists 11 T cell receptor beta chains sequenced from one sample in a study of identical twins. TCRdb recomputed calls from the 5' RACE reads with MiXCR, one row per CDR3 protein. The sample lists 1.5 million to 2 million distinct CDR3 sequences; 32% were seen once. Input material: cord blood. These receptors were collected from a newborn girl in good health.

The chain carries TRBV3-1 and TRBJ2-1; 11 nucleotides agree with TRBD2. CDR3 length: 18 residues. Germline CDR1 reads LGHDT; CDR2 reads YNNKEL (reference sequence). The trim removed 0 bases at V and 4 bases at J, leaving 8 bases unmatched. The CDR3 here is CASSQERVAGGLYNEQFF. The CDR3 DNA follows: TGTGCCAGCAGCCAAGAGAGGGTAGCGGGGGGGTTATACAATGAGCAGTTCTTC.

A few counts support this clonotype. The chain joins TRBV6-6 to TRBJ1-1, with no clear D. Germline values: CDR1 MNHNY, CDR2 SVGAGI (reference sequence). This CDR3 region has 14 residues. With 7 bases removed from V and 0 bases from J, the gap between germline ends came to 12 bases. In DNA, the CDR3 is TGTGCCAGCATAAAGGGCTCCATGAACACTGAAGCTTTCTTT. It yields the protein CASIKGSMNTEAFF.

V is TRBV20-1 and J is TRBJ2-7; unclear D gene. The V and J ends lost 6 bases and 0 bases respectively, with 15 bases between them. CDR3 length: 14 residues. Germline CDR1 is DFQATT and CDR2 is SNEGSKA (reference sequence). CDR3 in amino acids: CSAVVTASSYEQYF. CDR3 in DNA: TGCAGTGCGGTAGTCACGGCGAGCTCCTACGAGCAGTACTTC.

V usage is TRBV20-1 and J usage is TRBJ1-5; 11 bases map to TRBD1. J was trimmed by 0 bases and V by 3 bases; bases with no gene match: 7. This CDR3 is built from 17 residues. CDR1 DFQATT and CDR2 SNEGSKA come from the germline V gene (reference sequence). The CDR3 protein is CSASWGQGVNSNQPQHF. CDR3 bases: TGCAGTGCTAGCTGGGGACAGGGGGTCAATAGCAATCAGCCCCAGCATTTT.

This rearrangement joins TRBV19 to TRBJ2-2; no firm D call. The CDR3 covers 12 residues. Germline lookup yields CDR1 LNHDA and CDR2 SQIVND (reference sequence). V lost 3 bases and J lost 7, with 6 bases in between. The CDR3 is CASSMTSGELFF. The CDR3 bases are TGTGCCAGTAGTATGACCAGCGGGGAGCTGTTTTTT.

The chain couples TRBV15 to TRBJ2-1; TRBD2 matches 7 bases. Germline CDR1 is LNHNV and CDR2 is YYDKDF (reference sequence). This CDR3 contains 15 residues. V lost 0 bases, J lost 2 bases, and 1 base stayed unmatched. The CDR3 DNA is TGTGCCACCAGCAGAGATGGGACTACCTACAATGAGCAGTTCTTC. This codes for CATSRDGTTYNEQFF.

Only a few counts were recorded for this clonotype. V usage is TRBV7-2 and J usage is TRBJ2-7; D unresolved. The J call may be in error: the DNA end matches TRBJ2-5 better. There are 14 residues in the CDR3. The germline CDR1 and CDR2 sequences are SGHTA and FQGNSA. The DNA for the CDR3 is TGTGCCAGCAGCTATAGATGGGGCCAAGAGACCCAGTACTTC. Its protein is CASSYRWGQETQYF.

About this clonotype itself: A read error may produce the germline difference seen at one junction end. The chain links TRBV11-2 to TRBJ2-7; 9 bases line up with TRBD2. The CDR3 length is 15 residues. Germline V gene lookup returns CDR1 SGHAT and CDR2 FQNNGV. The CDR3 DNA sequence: TGTGCCAGCAGCCCCCTAGCGGGATCCCTCTACGAGCAGTGCTTC. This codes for CASSPLAGSLYEQCF.

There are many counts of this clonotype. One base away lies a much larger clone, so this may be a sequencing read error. The CDR3: CASRVSYEQYF. CDR3 in DNA: TGTGCCAGCAGGGTCTCCTACGAGCAGTACTTC. The rearrangement uses TRBV2 and TRBJ2-7; D call uncertain. The CDR3 loop spans 11 amino acids. Trimming took 6 bases from V and 0 from J, leaving 3 bases between them. Per germline, CDR1 SNHLY and CDR2 FYNNEI.

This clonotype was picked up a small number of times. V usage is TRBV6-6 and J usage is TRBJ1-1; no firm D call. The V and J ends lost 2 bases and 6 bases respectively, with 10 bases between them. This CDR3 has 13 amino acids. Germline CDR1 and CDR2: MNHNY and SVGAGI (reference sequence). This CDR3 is CASSYGVSAEAFF. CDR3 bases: TGTGCCAGCAGTTACGGGGTGAGCGCTGAAGCTTTCTTT.

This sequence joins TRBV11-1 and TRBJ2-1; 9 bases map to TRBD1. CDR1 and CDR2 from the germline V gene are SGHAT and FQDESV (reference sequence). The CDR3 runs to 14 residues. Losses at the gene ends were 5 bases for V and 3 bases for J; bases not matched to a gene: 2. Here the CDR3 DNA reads TGTGCCAGCAGCGGGGACAGGGTCTACAATGAGCAGTTCTTC. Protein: CASSGDRVYNEQFF.